The 25 T cell receptor beta chains below were found in one sample sequenced in a study of PD-1 blockade in classical Hodgkin lymphoma. Produced via immunoSEQ multiplex PCR; TCRdb's table is partial and in-frame only. The sample lists approximately 21,000 clones; 74% were seen once. The patients all showed relapse after autologous stem cell transplantation, while their brentuximab vedotin exposure varied. The sample here was peripheral blood mononuclear cells (PBMCs), taken at baseline. These receptor sequences come from a human donor with classical Hodgkin lymphoma.

The genes are TRBV5-6 and TRBJ2-1; TRBD2 matches at 7 bases. This CDR3 has 16 amino acids. V shed 5 bases, J shed 1 base, and the junction held 9 bases outside the gene matches. The V gene's germline CDR1 is SGHDT and CDR2 YYEEEE. CDR3: CASREKGLGSYNEQFF. In DNA form, the CDR3 reads TGTGCCAGCAGAGAGAAAGGACTAGGTTCCTACAATGAGCAGTTCTTC.

The chain carries TRBV5-1 and TRBJ1-2; D remains ambiguous. Trimming pared 4 bases from V and 0 bases from J, leaving 16 bases between. Looked up from germline, CDR1 is SGHRS and CDR2 is YFSETQ. The CDR3 is 16 amino acids. The CDR3 DNA follows: TGCGCCAGCAGCCCTTCCCAAACCGGAACTAACTATGGCTACACCTTC. This gives the protein CASSPSQTGTNYGYTF.

The V call is TRBV7-8, the J call TRBJ1-5; no reliable D call. The CDR3 contains 12 residues. Trimming removed 0 bases at V and 5 bases at J, with 2 bases between. Germline CDR1 and CDR2: SGHVS and FQNEAQ. In DNA, the CDR3 is TGTGCCAGCAGCTTAGCCGATCAGCCCCAGCATTTT. It codes for CASSLADQPQHF.

J is TRBJ1-2 and V is TRBV30; unclear D gene. V dropped 5 bases and J dropped 6 bases, with 10 bases sitting between them. Germline assignment: CDR1 GTSNPN and CDR2 SVGIG (reference sequence). The CDR3 runs to 11 residues. This chain's CDR3 is CAWAFLNGYTF. The CDR3 DNA reads TGTGCCTGGGCCTTCCTAAATGGCTACACCTTC.

The chain recombines TRBV21-1 with TRBJ2-6; TRBD2 is the table's D call and was not checked against the DNA. TRBV21-1 is annotated as a pseudogene. This CDR3 contains 17 residues. The CDR3 reads CASTLGSSFSGANVLTF. The CDR3 DNA follows: TGTGCCAGCACCCTAGGGAGCAGCTTCTCTGGGGCCAACGTCCTGACTTTC.

The count of this clone is one. The CDR3 region has the DNA TGTGCCAGCTCCCAGGGATTACGAGAGACCCAGTACTTC. This codes for CASSQGLRETQYF. The V gene is TRBV9, the J gene TRBJ2-5, with D possibly matching TRBD1 (5 bases). Germline V lookup: CDR1 SGDLS, CDR2 YYNGEE. CDR3 length equals 13 residues. The germline V and J ends were trimmed by 7 bases and 4 bases, with 14 bases remaining between them.

A few counts support this clone. The chain employs TRBV4-3 and TRBJ2-3; D gene uncertain. This CDR3 comprises 14 residues. Germline assignment: CDR1 LGHNA and CDR2 YSLEER. V was pared by 5 bases and J by 1 base, with 10 bases between. The CDR3 loop reads CASSLNDGTDTQYF. The CDR3 DNA is TGCGCCAGCAGCTTAAACGACGGCACAGATACGCAGTATTTT.

The chain uses TRBV7-9 and TRBJ1-6; TRBD1 might be the D (6 bases). The CDR3 length is 14 residues. The germline gives CDR1 SEHNR, CDR2 FQNEAQ (reference sequence). With 1 base removed from V and 9 bases from J, the gap between germline ends came to 10 bases. CDR3 DNA: TGTGCCAGCAGCTTAGACAGGGATACTTCACCCCTCCACTTT. Protein: CASSLDRDTSPLHF.

DNA for the CDR3: TGTGCCAGCAGCGGGGGAGGGGCCACTCAGCCCCAGCATTTT. As protein: CASSGGGATQPQHF. The genes are TRBV9 and TRBJ1-5, with a weak D call TRBD1 (5 bases). Germline CDR1 is SGDLS and CDR2 is YYNGEE. The CDR3 consists of 14 residues. With 3 bases removed from V and 6 bases from J, the gap between germline ends came to 13 bases.

V and J are TRBV30 and TRBJ2-5; perhaps D is TRBD1 or TRBD2 (5 bases each). There are 14 residues in the CDR3. Germline values: CDR1 GTSNPN, CDR2 SVGIG (reference sequence). V was pared by 2 bases and J by 2 bases, with 12 bases between. CDR3 DNA sequence: TGTGCCTGGAGTTCCGGGGCAGCTCAAGAGACCCAGTACTTC. Translation gives CAWSSGAAQETQYF.

The J gene is TRBJ2-3, the V gene TRBV12-2; the table's D gene call, TRBD2, was not cross checked with the DNA. TRBV12-2 is marked as a pseudogene. The CDR3 consists of 14 residues. The CDR3 DNA sequence: TGTGCAAGTCGCTTAGTGCAACGGGCGGGGGAGCAGTATTTT. Protein product: CASRLVQRAGEQYF.

This clone was seen a handful of times. The V and J genes are TRBV7-2 and TRBJ2-3, with D perhaps TRBD2 (6 bases). Germline V gene sequence: CDR1 SGHTA, CDR2 FQGNSA. V gave up 5 bases and J gave up 4 bases, with 13 bases separating them. The CDR3 totals 14 residues. The CDR3 loop reads CASSPAASADTQYF. CDR3 coding DNA: TGTGCCAGCAGCCCTGCAGCTAGCGCAGATACGCAGTATTTT. Complete variable domain (other parts from reference TRBV7-2 and TRBJ2-3): GAGVSQSPSNKVTEKGKDVELRCDPISGHTALYWYRQSLGQGLEFLIYFQGNSAPDKSGLPSDRFSAERTGGSVSTLTIQRTQQEDSAVYLCASSPAASADTQYFGPGTRLTVL.

Concerning this clone: It may be a read error: a sequence one base away is much more abundant. The gene calls are TRBV6-6 and TRBJ1-4; 8 positions agree with TRBD1. V was pared by 6 bases and J by 3 bases, with 6 bases of the junction left unmatched. Per the germline V gene, CDR1 is MNHNY and CDR2 is SVGAGI (reference sequence). This CDR3 region has 15 residues. The CDR3 nucleotides read TGTGCCAGCAGAGACAGGACAGGGTCTAATGAAAAACTGTTTTTT. Its translation: CASRDRTGSNEKLFF.

This clone was counted a few times. The chain is built from TRBV5-5 and TRBJ2-7, with 9 bases that match TRBD1. The CDR3 extends over 15 amino acids. Losses at the gene ends were 6 bases for V and 2 bases for J; bases not matched to a gene: 9. The germline V gene has CDR1 SGHKS and CDR2 YYEKEE (reference sequence). The CDR3 here is CASNSPGQGPYEQYF. CDR3 in DNA: TGTGCCAGCAACTCTCCGGGACAGGGTCCCTACGAGCAGTACTTC.

The chain uses TRBV28 and TRBJ2-1; D is perhaps TRBD1 (5 bases). The CDR3 spans 14 residues. V lost 10 bases, J lost 4 bases, and 17 bases lay in between. The germline CDR1 and CDR2 sequences are MDHEN and SYDVKM. The CDR3 bases are TGTGCCACAGGGAAACAGACCGGATACAATGAGCAGTTCTTC. Residues: CATGKQTGYNEQFF.

This clone was seen once. The V gene is TRBV6-5, the J gene TRBJ1-4, with D unresolved. The CDR3 totals 15 residues. Looked up from germline, CDR1 is MNHEY and CDR2 is SVGAGI. Trimming took 0 bases from V and 8 from J, leaving 13 bases between them. The CDR3 nucleotides read TGTGCCAGCAGTTACTCTGGGAATAGAAAGGAAAAACTGTTTTTT. It encodes CASSYSGNRKEKLFF.

CDR3 in amino acids: CASSPRRSDSGGYTF. The CDR3 DNA sequence: TGTGCCAGCTCACCACGAAGATCGGACAGTGGTGGCTACACCTTC. The chain carries TRBV18 and TRBJ1-2; D is possibly TRBD1 (6 bases). The CDR3 contains 15 residues. V was clipped by 1 base and J by 7 bases, with 16 bases between them. Germline V gene sequence: CDR1 KGHSH, CDR2 LQKENI.

The chain couples TRBV14 to TRBJ2-3; TRBD2 might be the D (6 bases). The CDR3 runs 14 residues. V lost 1 base to trimming and J lost 4 bases, with 9 bases between them. Looked up from germline, CDR1 is SGHDN and CDR2 is FVKESK. The CDR3 region is CASSQVRGSDTQYF. The CDR3 nucleotides are TGTGCCAGCAGCCAAGTTCGGGGGTCAGATACGCAGTATTTT.

The chain links TRBV7-9 to TRBJ2-1; D could derive from TRBD1 or TRBD2 (5 bases each). The CDR3 contains 17 residues. V was cut by 0 bases and J by 0 bases, with 12 bases left in between. Germline CDR1 is SEHNR and CDR2 is FQNEAQ (reference sequence). The CDR3: CASSLAPSGSSYNEQFF. The CDR3 nucleotides read TGTGCCAGCAGCTTAGCCCCATCAGGGAGCTCCTACAATGAGCAGTTCTTC.

The rearrangement uses TRBV6-5 and TRBJ1-6; D is undetermined. CDR3 length equals 12 residues. The germline V and J ends were trimmed by 0 bases and 9 bases, with 3 bases remaining between them. From germline, CDR1 is MNHEY and CDR2 SVGAGI. The CDR3 DNA is TGTGCCAGCAGTTACTCGACTTCACCCCTCCACTTT. Amino acids: CASSYSTSPLHF.

The gene calls are TRBV9 and TRBJ2-7; D may be TRBD2 (5 bases). Trimming removed 0 bases from V and 3 bases from J, with 10 bases in between. Germline assignment: CDR1 SGDLS and CDR2 YYNGEE. The CDR3 totals 14 residues. Here the CDR3 DNA reads TGTGCCAGCAGCGTAGGTCCGGAGGACTACGAGCAGTACTTC. Translated: CASSVGPEDYEQYF.

Here the CDR3 reads CASTRTSGRGEQYF. The CDR3 region has the DNA TGTGCCAGCACCAGGACTAGCGGGAGGGGGGAGCAGTACTTC. The V gene is TRBV28, the J gene TRBJ2-7, with TRBD2 matching 15 bases. Germline V CDR1 and CDR2: MDHEN, SYDVKM. This CDR3 has 14 amino acids. The V gene end was trimmed by 7 bases and the J gene end by 7 bases; junction bases not matched to a gene: 5. Full variable domain (outside the CDR3, taken from reference TRBV28 and TRBJ2-7): DVKVTQSSRYLVKRTGEKVFLECVQDMDHENMFWYRQDPGLGLRLIYFSYDVKMKEKGDIPEGYSVSREKKERFSLILESASTNQTSMYLCASTRTSGRGEQYFGPGTRLTVT.

This chain uses TRBV27 with TRBJ2-6; 9 positions match TRBD2. The CDR3 covers 17 residues. V lost 4 bases and J lost 0; bases outside the gene matches: 4. Per the germline V gene, CDR1 is MNHEY and CDR2 is SMNVEV (reference sequence). CDR3 in amino acids: CASSSGLALSGANVLTF. Written as DNA, the CDR3 is TGTGCCAGCAGTTCGGGACTAGCTCTCTCTGGGGCCAACGTCCTGACTTTC.

The chain carries TRBV4-3 and TRBJ1-2; D not resolved. V gave up 0 bases and J gave up 4 bases, with 18 bases separating them. The CDR3 is 17 amino acids. The germline CDR1 and CDR2 sequences are LGHNA and YSLEER. CDR3 nucleotide sequence: TGCGCCAGCAGCCAAGATACCACAGCCGTCGAGGGCTATGGCTACACCTTC. Its protein product is CASSQDTTAVEGYGYTF.

The rearrangement joins TRBV7-2 to TRBJ2-1; tentative D call: TRBD2 (5 bases). This CDR3 region has 13 residues. V was shortened by 2 bases and J by 5 bases, with 7 bases between the two germline ends. CDR1 is SGHTA and CDR2 is FQGNSA in the germline V gene. CDR3 region: CASSLWEHNEQFF. CDR3 sequence (DNA): TGTGCCAGCAGCTTATGGGAGCACAATGAGCAGTTCTTC.